These 29 T cell receptor beta chains originate from one sample sequenced in a study of blood T cell repertoires in COVID-19. Assay used: immunoSEQ multiplex PCR; TCRdb lists only in-frame clones, some missing. The repertoire holds about 26,000 clones, with almost 95% as singletons. Input material: peripheral blood. These receptors were collected from a human donor in a cohort sampled during active COVID-19.

The chain is built from TRBV9 and TRBJ2-5, with TRBD2 identical over 11 bases. The CDR3 extends over 18 amino acids. Per the germline V gene, CDR1 is SGDLS and CDR2 is YYNGEE. The V segment lost 0 bases and the J segment 3 bases; nucleotides outside the gene matches: 10. The CDR3 region has the DNA TGTGCCAGCAGCGTAGGGGTCTTAGCGGGAGGGCCGAAAGAGACCCAGTACTTC. This encodes CASSVGVLAGGPKETQYF.

The genes are TRBV11-3 and TRBJ1-3; TRBD1 aligns across 10 bases. The V gene's germline CDR1 is SGHNT and CDR2 YENEEA. The CDR3 contains 16 residues. Trimming took 4 bases from V and 7 from J; bases not matched to a gene: 10. As DNA, the CDR3 is TGTGCCAGCAGCTCCTTAATGCGGACAGGGGGGAACACCATATATTTT. It is translated as CASSSLMRTGGNTIYF.

The chain joins TRBV29-1 to TRBJ1-5; weak D call: TRBD1 (5 bases). The CDR3 is made up of 15 amino acids. Germline assignment: CDR1 SQVTM and CDR2 ANQGSEA. V was trimmed by 5 bases and J by 4 bases, leaving 18 bases between them. The CDR3 spells CSVRDDSFGNQPQHF. CDR3 coding DNA: TGCAGCGTTCGAGATGACAGTTTTGGAAATCAGCCCCAGCATTTT.

The chain uses TRBV3-1 (or the pseudogene TRBV3-2) and TRBJ2-7; D perhaps matches TRBD2 (7 bases). The V and J ends lost 4 bases and 4 bases respectively, with 20 bases between them. This CDR3 contains 16 residues. Germline V CDR1 and CDR2: LGHDT, YNNKEL (reference sequence). The CDR3 spells CASSPLGGGDFYEQYF. Here the CDR3 DNA reads TGTGCCAGCAGCCCCCTAGGCGGGGGCGACTTTTACGAGCAGTACTTC.

The chain uses TRBV5-5 and TRBJ1-2, with a tentative D call TRBD1 (5 bases). The CDR3 loop spans 15 amino acids. Per the germline V gene, CDR1 is SGHKS and CDR2 is YYEKEE (reference sequence). The V and J ends lost 1 base and 7 bases respectively, with 17 bases between them. This chain's CDR3 is CASSLPFAGQGGYTF. In DNA form, the CDR3 reads TGTGCCAGCAGCTTGCCGTTTGCGGGGCAGGGTGGCTACACCTTC.

The chain combines TRBV10-2 with TRBJ2-4; tentative D call: TRBD1 (5 bases). Trimming stripped 4 bases from V and 0 bases from J, with 10 bases between. Germline V gene lookup returns CDR1 WSHSY and CDR2 SAAADI. The CDR3 runs to 15 residues. CDR3 nucleotide sequence: TGCGCCAGCAGTGTTTCAGGGATAGCCAAAAACATTCAGTACTTC. Translating it yields CASSVSGIAKNIQYF.

The chain recombines TRBV5-1 with TRBJ1-1; 7 positions agree with TRBD1. In germline, CDR1 is SGHRS, CDR2 YFSETQ. The V and J ends lost 0 bases and 1 base, in that order; junction bases with no gene match: 0. The CDR3 spans 14 residues. As DNA, the CDR3 is TGCGCCAGCAGCTTGGAGGGGGCGAACACTGAAGCTTTCTTT. Protein product: CASSLEGANTEAFF.

This clone was found a few times. V usage is TRBV30 and J usage is TRBJ1-3, with D perhaps TRBD1 (5 bases). The CDR3 spans 14 residues. Trimming took off 2 bases at V and 5 bases at J, with 13 bases between the two ends. In germline, CDR1 is GTSNPN, CDR2 SVGIG (reference sequence). The CDR3 region is CAWSPGQVRNTIYF. As DNA, the CDR3 is TGTGCCTGGAGTCCCGGACAAGTGCGAAACACCATATATTTT.

This chain joins TRBV11-3 and TRBJ2-7; the match to TRBD1 covers 10 bases. Germline-derived CDR1 and CDR2 are SGHNT and YENEEA. The V segment lost 6 bases and the J segment 3 bases; nucleotides outside the gene matches: 8. The length of the CDR3 is 15 residues. CDR3 nucleotide sequence: TGTGCCAGCAGACGGAGACAGGGGGCGAACTACGAGCAGTACTTC. This gives the protein CASRRRQGANYEQYF.

V gene TRBV7-2 combines with J gene TRBJ1-2; TRBD1 aligns across 8 bases. Trimming took 5 bases from V and 2 from J; bases not matched to a gene: 13. This CDR3 is built from 17 residues. Per the germline V gene, CDR1 is SGHTA and CDR2 is FQGNSA. CDR3 residues: CASSPPGQVTRNYGYTF. In DNA form, the CDR3 reads TGTGCCAGCAGCCCCCCGGGACAGGTAACGAGGAACTATGGCTACACCTTC.

This chain joins TRBV5-1 and TRBJ1-1; D unresolved. Germline CDR1 is SGHRS and CDR2 is YFSETQ. V lost 0 bases, J lost 12 bases, and 15 bases lay in between. This CDR3 region has 13 residues. CDR3 nucleotides: TGCGCCAGCAGCTTGGAGCCCGGGAGAGAGTCTTTCTTT. This sequence encodes CASSLEPGRESFF.

This clone was found once. CDR3 loop: CASSFGGSGSTEAFF. CDR3 in DNA: TGTGCCAGCAGCTTTGGGGGTTCCGGGAGCACTGAAGCTTTCTTT. The rearrangement joins TRBV11-3 to TRBJ1-1, with D perhaps matching TRBD1 (5 bases). Germline values: CDR1 SGHNT, CDR2 YENEEA. V was pared by 3 bases and J by 4 bases, with 15 bases between. This CDR3 is 15 amino acids long.

This chain's CDR3 is CASRPTTGYEQYF. In nucleotides, the CDR3 is TGTGCCAGCAGGCCTACGACAGGATACGAGCAGTACTTC. The chain has TRBV12-3 or TRBV12-4 and TRBJ2-7, with D possibly matching TRBD1 (6 bases). V lost 6 bases and J lost 4, with 13 bases in between. The CDR3 loop spans 13 amino acids.

This rearrangement joins TRBV7-6 to TRBJ2-2, with D unclear. V gave up 0 bases and J gave up 0 bases, with 8 bases separating them. CDR3 size: 16 residues. Per germline, CDR1 SGHVS and CDR2 FNYEAQ. The CDR3, as DNA: TGTGCCAGCAGCTTAGCCCCCCGTACGAACACCGGGGAGCTGTTTTTT. Translation gives CASSLAPRTNTGELFF.

The genes are TRBV27 and TRBJ1-6; D is undetermined. The germline CDR1 and CDR2 sequences are MNHEY and SMNVEV (reference sequence). This CDR3 contains 17 residues. V gave up 2 bases and J gave up 0 bases, with 11 bases separating them. The CDR3 protein is CASSLIVRSSYNSPLHF. CDR3 DNA sequence: TGTGCCAGCAGTTTAATCGTGCGGAGCTCCTATAATTCACCCCTCCACTTT.

The genes are TRBV4-1 and TRBJ1-5; the D is unclear. V was pared by 1 base and J by 0 bases, with 7 bases between. Germline V gives CDR1 MGHRA, CDR2 YSYEKL. The CDR3 covers 15 residues. DNA of the CDR3: TGCGCCAGCAGCCAAGCAGATTATAGCAATCAGCCCCAGCATTTT. It specifies CASSQADYSNQPQHF.

The rearrangement links TRBV4-3 to TRBJ2-5; D gene unclear. Germline-derived CDR1 and CDR2 are LGHNA and YSLEER. The CDR3 length is 15 residues. V was pared by 1 base and J by 1 base, with 10 bases between. The DNA of the CDR3 is TGCGCCAGCAGCCAAGCAGTGTCCCGCCAAGAGACCCAGTACTTC. This codes for CASSQAVSRQETQYF.

The chain carries TRBV28 and TRBJ2-7, with D possibly being TRBD2 (6 bases). The germline V gene encodes CDR1 MDHEN and CDR2 SYDVKM. With 6 bases removed from V and 2 bases from J, the gap between germline ends came to 17 bases. CDR3 length: 15 residues. CDR3 sequence (DNA): TGTGCCAGCAGCCTATTGGGGGGTGTAACCTACGAGCAGTACTTC. Protein product: CASSLLGGVTYEQYF.

This chain connects TRBV29-1 to TRBJ2-7; 7 positions match TRBD2. J gave up 3 bases and V 6 bases, and 11 bases lay outside the gene matches. This CDR3 is built from 14 residues. Germline loops: CDR1 SQVTM, CDR2 ANQGSEA. DNA of the CDR3: TGCAGCGTGTTTGTGAGGGAGGGACTCTACGAGCAGTACTTC. Residues: CSVFVREGLYEQYF.

The gene calls are TRBV11-3 and TRBJ2-1; the D gene is possibly TRBD2 (6 bases). Per germline, CDR1 SGHNT and CDR2 YENEEA. The CDR3 has 13 residues. The V gene lost 3 bases and the J gene lost 7 bases, with 10 bases spanning the gap. The CDR3 DNA reads TGTGCCAGCAGCTTTGGGGGGTTTAATGAGCAGTTCTTC. It translates to CASSFGGFNEQFF.

The V gene is TRBV10-3, the J gene TRBJ1-4; D possibly corresponds to TRBD1 (6 bases). CDR1 and CDR2 from the germline V gene are ENHRY and SYGVKD. Trimming stripped 0 bases from V and 6 bases from J, with 23 bases between. This CDR3 is 19 amino acids long. CDR3 loop: CAISESMPTLQGWDEKLFF. CDR3 sequence (DNA): TGTGCCATCAGTGAGTCGATGCCGACCTTACAGGGTTGGGATGAAAAACTGTTTTTT.

The chain combines TRBV3-1 (or the pseudogene TRBV3-2) with TRBJ1-5; weak D call: TRBD1 (5 bases). Germline V gene sequence: CDR1 LGHDT, CDR2 YNNKEL (reference sequence). V was shortened by 0 bases and J by 7 bases, with 13 bases between the two germline ends. The CDR3 runs 15 residues. The CDR3: CASSQDSRGRQPQHF. Written as DNA, the CDR3 is TGTGCCAGCAGCCAAGATTCTCGGGGGAGGCAGCCCCAGCATTTT.

The rearrangement links TRBV2 to TRBJ1-1; 8 bases fit TRBD1. Germline V lookup: CDR1 SNHLY, CDR2 FYNNEI. CDR3 length: 16 residues. Trimming at V came to 7 bases and at J to 1 base, leaving 11 bases not matched to a gene. CDR3 amino acids: CASILDRGVGNTEAFF. CDR3 sequence (DNA): TGTGCCAGCATCCTAGACAGGGGAGTCGGGAACACTGAAGCTTTCTTT.

This clone is a singleton in its sample. CDR3 DNA sequence: TGCGCCAGCAGCTTGCCACAGGTGGGGGGCAATGAGCAGTTCTTC. This codes for CASSLPQVGGNEQFF. The chain uses TRBV5-1 and TRBJ2-1, with TRBD2 as a possible D gene (6 bases). Germline V gene sequence: CDR1 SGHRS, CDR2 YFSETQ. The CDR3 totals 15 residues. V dropped 1 base and J dropped 6 bases, with 14 bases sitting between them.

The rearrangement uses TRBV29-1 and TRBJ2-7; 8 bases align to TRBD2. The CDR3 is 14 amino acids. Germline V CDR1 and CDR2: SQVTM, ANQGSEA. Germline trimming cut 3 bases from V and 3 bases from J; bases unmatched to any gene: 7. The CDR3 is CSVEGLAGLYEQYF. CDR3 in DNA: TGCAGCGTTGAGGGGCTAGCGGGTCTCTACGAGCAGTACTTC.

The chain recombines TRBV7-9 with TRBJ2-3; 10 bases map to TRBD2. Germline V gene data show CDR1 as SEHNR and CDR2 as FQNEAQ (reference sequence). This CDR3 region has 15 residues. V lost 5 bases, J lost 3 bases, and 5 bases stayed unmatched. The CDR3 spells CASSVLAGETDTQYF. The CDR3 DNA reads TGTGCCAGCAGCGTGCTAGCGGGAGAAACAGATACGCAGTATTTT.

The rearrangement links TRBV6-5 to TRBJ1-5; no definite D call. The V end was cut by 6 bases, the J end by 2 bases, with 8 bases between. The CDR3 length is 13 residues. The V gene's germline CDR1 is MNHEY and CDR2 SVGAGI. The DNA of the CDR3 is TGTGCCAGCAGAGTCGAGGGCAATCAGCCCCAGCATTTT. It yields the protein CASRVEGNQPQHF.

The chain links TRBV5-1 to TRBJ2-7, with D possibly matching TRBD2 (5 bases). From germline, CDR1 is SGHRS and CDR2 YFSETQ. V lost 0 bases, J lost 5 bases, and 9 bases lay in between. The CDR3 extends over 13 amino acids. CDR3 nucleotides: TGCGCCAGCAGCTTGGCGAGCGGTGACGAGCAGTACTTC. The encoded protein is CASSLASGDEQYF.

The chain is built from TRBV15 and TRBJ1-1, with D possibly matching TRBD1 (6 bases). The germline V gene encodes CDR1 LNHNV and CDR2 YYDKDF (reference sequence). The CDR3 runs to 15 residues. V lost 2 bases to trimming and J lost 4 bases, with 14 bases between them. As DNA, the CDR3 is TGTGCCACCAGCAGAAATGCGGGGGCGACCACTGAAGCTTTCTTT. It is translated as CATSRNAGATTEAFF.